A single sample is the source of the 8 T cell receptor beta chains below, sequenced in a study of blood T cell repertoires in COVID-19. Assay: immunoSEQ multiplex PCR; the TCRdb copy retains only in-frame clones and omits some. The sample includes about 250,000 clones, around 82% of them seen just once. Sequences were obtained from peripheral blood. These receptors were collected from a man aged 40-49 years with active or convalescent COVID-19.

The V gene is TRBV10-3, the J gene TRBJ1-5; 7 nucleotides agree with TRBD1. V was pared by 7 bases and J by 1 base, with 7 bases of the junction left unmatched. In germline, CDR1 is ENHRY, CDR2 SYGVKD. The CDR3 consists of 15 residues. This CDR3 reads CAITYRGVSNQPQHF. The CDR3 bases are TGTGCCATCACTTACAGGGGTGTGAGCAATCAGCCCCAGCATTTT.

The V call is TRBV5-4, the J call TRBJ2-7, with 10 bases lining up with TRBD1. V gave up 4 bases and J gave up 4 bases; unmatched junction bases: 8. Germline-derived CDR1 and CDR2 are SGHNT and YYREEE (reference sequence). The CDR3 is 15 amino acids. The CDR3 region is CASSPRQGAVYEQYF. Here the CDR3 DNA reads TGTGCCAGCAGCCCCCGACAGGGGGCGGTTTACGAGCAGTACTTC.

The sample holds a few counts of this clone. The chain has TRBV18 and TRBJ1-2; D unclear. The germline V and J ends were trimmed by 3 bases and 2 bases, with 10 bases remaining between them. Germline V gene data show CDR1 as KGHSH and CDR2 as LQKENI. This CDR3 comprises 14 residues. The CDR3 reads CASSPAAKNYGYTF. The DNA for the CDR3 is TGTGCCAGCTCACCCGCCGCTAAGAACTATGGCTACACCTTC.

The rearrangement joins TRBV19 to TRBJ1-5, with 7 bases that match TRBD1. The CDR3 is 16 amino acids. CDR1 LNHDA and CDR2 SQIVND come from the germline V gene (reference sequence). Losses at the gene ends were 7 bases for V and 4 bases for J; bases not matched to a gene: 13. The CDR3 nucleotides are TGTGCCAGTAAAGGGACAGACGGACCTTCGAATCAGCCCCAGCATTTT. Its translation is CASKGTDGPSNQPQHF.

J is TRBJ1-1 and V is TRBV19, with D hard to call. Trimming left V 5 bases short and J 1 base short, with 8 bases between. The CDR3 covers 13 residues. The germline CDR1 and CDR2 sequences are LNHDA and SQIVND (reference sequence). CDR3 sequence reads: CASSRSGNTEAFF. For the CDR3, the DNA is TGTGCCAGTAGTCGGTCAGGGAACACTGAAGCTTTCTTT.

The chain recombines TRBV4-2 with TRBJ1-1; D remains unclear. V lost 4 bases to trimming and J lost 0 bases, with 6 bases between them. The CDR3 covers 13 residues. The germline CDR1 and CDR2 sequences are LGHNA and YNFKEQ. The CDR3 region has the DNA TGTGCCAGCAGCCGGCCGATGAACACTGAAGCTTTCTTT. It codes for CASSRPMNTEAFF.

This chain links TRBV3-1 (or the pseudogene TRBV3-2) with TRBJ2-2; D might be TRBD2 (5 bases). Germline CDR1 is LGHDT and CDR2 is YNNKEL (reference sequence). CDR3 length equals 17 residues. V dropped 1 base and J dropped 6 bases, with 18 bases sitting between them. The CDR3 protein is CASSQALRLAVAGELFF. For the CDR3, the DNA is TGTGCCAGCAGCCAAGCACTACGTCTAGCTGTGGCCGGGGAGCTGTTTTTT.

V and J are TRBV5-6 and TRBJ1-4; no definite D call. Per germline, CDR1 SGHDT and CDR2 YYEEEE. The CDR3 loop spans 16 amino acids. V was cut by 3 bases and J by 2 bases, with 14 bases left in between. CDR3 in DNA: TGTGCCAGCAGCTCCTTCGGACGGGGTACTAATGAAAAACTGTTTTTT. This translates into CASSSFGRGTNEKLFF.